Listed below are T cell receptor beta chains from one sample, sequenced in a study of vaccination effects on CD4 cells after COVID-19. Their cognate antigens are unknown. Assay used: immunoSEQ multiplex PCR; TCRdb lists only in-frame clones, some missing. The sample holds 40,000 to 45,000 clones, about 80% seen once. The material was CD4+ T cells from PBMCs cultured without peptide, obtained after COVID-19 vaccination. Receptors originate from a human donor who had a prior SARS-CoV-2 infection. The CDR3 runs from the conserved cysteine through the conserved F or W.

TRBJ1-1 13 TRBV9 CASSVEADTEAFF
TRBJ2-7 16 TRBV7-8 CASSLGVRRGSYEQYF
TRBJ2-7 15 TRBV5-1 CASSLVQTLSYEQYF
TRBJ2-1 13 TRBV19 CASNLTPASEQFF
TRBJ2-2 14 TRBV19 CASRQEGVFGELFF
TRBJ2-1 12 TRBV7-9 CASSFGGGEQFF
TRBJ1-4 15 TRBV7-9 CASSWGHPTNEKLFF
TRBJ2-1 18 TRBV7-2 CASRSGTSGRENYNEQFF
TRBJ2-1 15 TRBV18 CASSESESSYNEQFF
TRBJ1-5 13 TRBV6-5 CASGKQGNQPQHF